The clone carrying this TCR beta chain was observed at least ten times. As yet, its antigen is unknown. Total RNA was extracted from unfractionated whole blood. The data belong to a study of human T cells and chemical hapten exposure. General study findings and limits: With DPC sensitization, TCRs exceeding 1 in 1000 frequency showed no change.

The study's library attached unique molecular identifiers to single cDNA molecules. Original handling: Counts of TCRs in each sample centred on a median of 95,638 and extended from approximately 25,000 to 650,000. TCRdb itself ran the 5' RACE reads through MiXCR, one entry per CDR3 protein. TCRdb, not the original authors, processed these V and J calls. The table has about 140,000 distinct CDR3 sequences, roughly 4% seen once. Germline CDR1 SGHRS, CDR2 YFSETQ. Unmatched junction bases numbered 9, after V lost 4 bases and J lost 3 bases. This CDR3 has 15 amino acids. The chain carries TRBV5-1 and TRBJ2-5; 7 nucleotides match TRBD1. The receptor comes from a female donor in good health. CDR3 DNA: TGCGCCAGCAGCGCACTGACAGGGCAGGAAGAGACCCAGTACTTC. Translated: CASSALTGQEETQYF.